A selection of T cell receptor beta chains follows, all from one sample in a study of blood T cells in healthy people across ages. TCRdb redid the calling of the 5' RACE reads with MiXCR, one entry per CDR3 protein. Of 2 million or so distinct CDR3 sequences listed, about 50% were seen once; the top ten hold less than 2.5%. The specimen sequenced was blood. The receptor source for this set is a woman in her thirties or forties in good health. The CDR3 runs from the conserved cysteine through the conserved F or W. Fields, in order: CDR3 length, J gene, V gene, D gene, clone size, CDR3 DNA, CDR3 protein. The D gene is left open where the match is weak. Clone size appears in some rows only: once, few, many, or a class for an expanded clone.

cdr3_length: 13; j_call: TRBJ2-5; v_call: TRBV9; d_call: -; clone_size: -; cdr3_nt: TGTGCCAGCAGCGGGGGGTCTCTGCAGACCCAGTACTTC; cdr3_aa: CASSGGSLQTQYF
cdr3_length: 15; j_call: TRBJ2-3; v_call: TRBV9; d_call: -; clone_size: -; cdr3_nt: TGTGCCAGCAGCGTAGAGGCAGGACCCACATATACGCAGTATTTT; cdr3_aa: CASSVEAGPTYTQYF
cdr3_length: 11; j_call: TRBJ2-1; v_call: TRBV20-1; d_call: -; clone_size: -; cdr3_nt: TGCAGTCCAGAGGGCAGGCCTCCCCAGTTCTTC; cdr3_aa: CSPEGRPPQFF
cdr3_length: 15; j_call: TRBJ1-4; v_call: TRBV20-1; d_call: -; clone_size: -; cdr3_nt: TGCAGTGCCAGGCGTGGGGGGTATGGGCATGAAAAACTGTTTTTT; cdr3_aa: CSARRGGYGHEKLFF
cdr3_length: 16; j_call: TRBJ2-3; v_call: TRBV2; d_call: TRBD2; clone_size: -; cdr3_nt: TGTGCCAGCACGGGACTAGCGAGGGCGCCACCAGATACGCAGTATTTT; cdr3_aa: CASTGLARAPPDTQYF
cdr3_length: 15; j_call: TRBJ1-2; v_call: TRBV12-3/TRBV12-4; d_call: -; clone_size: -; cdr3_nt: TGTGCCAGCAGGGTTGGGTCAGGGGCTGCATATGGCTACACCTTC; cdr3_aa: CASRVGSGAAYGYTF
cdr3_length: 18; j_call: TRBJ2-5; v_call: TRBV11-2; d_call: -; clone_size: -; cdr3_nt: TGTGCCAGCAGCTTTACGGTCGGAACCGGGACGGTCCAAGAGACCCAGTACTTC; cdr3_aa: CASSFTVGTGTVQETQYF
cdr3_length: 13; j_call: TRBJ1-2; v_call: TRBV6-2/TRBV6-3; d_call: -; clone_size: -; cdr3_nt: TGTGCCAACAGTTACTCGGTGGTTGGAGGCTACACTTTC; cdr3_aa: CANSYSVVGGYTF
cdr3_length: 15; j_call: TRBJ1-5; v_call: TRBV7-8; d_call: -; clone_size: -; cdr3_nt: TGTGCCAGCAGCTTCCTCAGGCAGGGCAATCAGCCCCAGCATTTT; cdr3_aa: CASSFLRQGNQPQHF
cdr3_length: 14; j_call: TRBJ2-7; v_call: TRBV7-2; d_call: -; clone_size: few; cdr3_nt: TGTGCCAGCAGCTTGATGACAGCCTCCTACGAGCAGTACTTC; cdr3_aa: CASSLMTASYEQYF
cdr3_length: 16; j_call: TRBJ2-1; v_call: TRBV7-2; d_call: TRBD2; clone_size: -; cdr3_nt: TGTACCAGCAGCACCCTGGGTAGCGGGGGGGCGCGGGAGCAGTTCTTC; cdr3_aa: CTSSTLGSGGAREQFF
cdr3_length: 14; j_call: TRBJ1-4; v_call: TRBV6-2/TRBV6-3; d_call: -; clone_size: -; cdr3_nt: TGTGCCAGCAGCCAACGCCAGGATTTTGAAAAACTGTTTTTT; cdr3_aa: CASSQRQDFEKLFF
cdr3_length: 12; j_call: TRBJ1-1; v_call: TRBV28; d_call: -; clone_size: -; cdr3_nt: TGTGCCAGCAGCGGTTCGTGGACTGAAGCTTTCTTT; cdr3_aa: CASSGSWTEAFF
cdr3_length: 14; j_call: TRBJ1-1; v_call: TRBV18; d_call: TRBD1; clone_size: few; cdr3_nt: TGTGCCAGCTCACAGGGGGCGCGGAACACTGAAGCTTTCTTT; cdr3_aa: CASSQGARNTEAFF
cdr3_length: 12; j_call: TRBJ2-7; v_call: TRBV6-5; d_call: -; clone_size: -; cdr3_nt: TGTGCCAGCAGTACGCAGCGTAGCGAGCAGTACTTC; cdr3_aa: CASSTQRSEQYF
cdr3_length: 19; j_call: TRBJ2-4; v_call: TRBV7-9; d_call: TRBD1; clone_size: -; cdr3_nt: TGTGCCAGCAGCTTTTTTGATAGGGGGACAGTGGAGTTTTATCACATTCAGTACTTC; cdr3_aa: CASSFFDRGTVEFYHIQYF
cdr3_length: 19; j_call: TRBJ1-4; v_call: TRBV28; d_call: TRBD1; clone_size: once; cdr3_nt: TGTGCCAGCATCGGGACAGGGGGCGCTCCTGGCAGAACTAATGAAAAACTGTTTTTT; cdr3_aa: CASIGTGGAPGRTNEKLFF
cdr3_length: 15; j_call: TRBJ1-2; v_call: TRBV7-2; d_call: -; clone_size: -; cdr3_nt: TGTGCCAGCAGCTTAGGCCTGGTTTCTAACTATGGCTACACCTTC; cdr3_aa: CASSLGLVSNYGYTF
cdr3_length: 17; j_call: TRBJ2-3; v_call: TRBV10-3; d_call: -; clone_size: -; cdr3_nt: TGTGCCATCAGTGTCGGCCTAGCGAGGGGTCCCACAGATACGCAGTATTTT; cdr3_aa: CAISVGLARGPTDTQYF
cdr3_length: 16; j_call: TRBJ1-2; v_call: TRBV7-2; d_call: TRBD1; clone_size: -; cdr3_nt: TGTGCCAGCAGCTTAGCGACAGGACAGGGTAGCTATGGCTACACCTTC; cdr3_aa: CASSLATGQGSYGYTF
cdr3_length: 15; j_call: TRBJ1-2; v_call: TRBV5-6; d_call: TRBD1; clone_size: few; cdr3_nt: TGTGCCAGCATCGAAGGCCCGACAGGGAACTATGGCTACACCTTC; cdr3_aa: CASIEGPTGNYGYTF
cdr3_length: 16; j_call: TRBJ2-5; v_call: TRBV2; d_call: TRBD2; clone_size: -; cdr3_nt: TGTGCCAGCAGTGAACGGCGACTAGCGGGGGTAGAGACCCAGTACTTC; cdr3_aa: CASSERRLAGVETQYF
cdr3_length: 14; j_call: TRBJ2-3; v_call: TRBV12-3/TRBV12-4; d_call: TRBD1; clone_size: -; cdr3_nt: TGTGCCAGCAGGATGGACAGGGGTCCAGATACGCAGTATTTT; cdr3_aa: CASRMDRGPDTQYF
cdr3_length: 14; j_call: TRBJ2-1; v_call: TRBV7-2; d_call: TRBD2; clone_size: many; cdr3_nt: TGTGCCAGCAGACCTAGCGGGGGTAGAAATGAGCAGTTCTTC; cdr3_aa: CASRPSGGRNEQFF
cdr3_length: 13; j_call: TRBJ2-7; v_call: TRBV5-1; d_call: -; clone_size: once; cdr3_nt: TGCGCCAGCACAGGAAGAAGCTCCTACGAGCAGTACTTC; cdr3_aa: CASTGRSSYEQYF
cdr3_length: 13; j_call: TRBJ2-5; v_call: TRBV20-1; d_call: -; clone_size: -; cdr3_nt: TGCAGTGCTAGAAGGGACTGCCAAGAGACCCAGTACTTC; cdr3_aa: CSARRDCQETQYF
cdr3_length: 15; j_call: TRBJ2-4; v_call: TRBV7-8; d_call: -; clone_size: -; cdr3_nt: TGTGCCAGCAGTCCGCTTGAGGGGGGCGCGAACATTCAGTACTTC; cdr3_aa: CASSPLEGGANIQYF